One and the same sample provided the 21 T cell receptor beta chains below, sequenced in a study of T-cell memory formation after mild COVID-19 (dated by TCRdb to 2020 to 2022). Libraries came from 5' RACE. TCRdb records Illumina NovaSeq 6000 as the sequencer. TCRdb cleaned the public reads at Q25 with fastp, built clones with MiXCR and kept in-frame beta chains. Every distinct CDR3 protein forms one entry, paired with its most common genes and DNA. The sample table shows fewer than 70,000 distinct CDR3 sequences, and more than 8% are seen once. The ten largest clones add up to 1.2% of the sample. The specimen was PBMCs or a T cell subset sorted from them (not recorded which). All receptors derive from a man between 18 and 35 years old who had mild COVID-19 (a few samples of this study predate the infection). The sample titles of this study are shuffled in the database, so cell type and time point are left out; the donor was told from shared clones.

This clonotype occurred many times. The chain has TRBV7-9 and TRBJ2-7; 7 bases are a match to TRBD1. Losses at the gene ends were 1 base for V and 5 bases for J; bases not matched to a gene: 8. The CDR3 runs to 15 residues. From germline, CDR1 is SEHNR and CDR2 FQNEAQ (reference sequence). CDR3 nucleotide sequence: TGTGCCAGCAGCTTAGAGAGACAGGGTGATAACGAGCAGTACGTC. It is translated as CASSLERQGDNEQYV.

This clonotype was seen a few times. The CDR3 region has the DNA TGTGCCAGCTCACCGGGACTAGCGGGGGTTACAGATACGCAGTATTTT. Amino acids: CASSPGLAGVTDTQYF. V is TRBV18 and J is TRBJ2-3, with 14 positions matching TRBD2. J was trimmed by 3 bases and V by 3 bases; bases with no gene match: 2. The CDR3 has 16 residues. Germline CDR1 KGHSH, CDR2 LQKENI.

This clonotype has only a few counts. The rearrangement joins TRBV5-1 to TRBJ1-2, with D maybe TRBD1 (5 bases). Germline V gene lookup returns CDR1 SGHRS and CDR2 YFSETQ. The CDR3 spans 14 residues. Trimming left V 2 bases short and J 8 bases short, with 16 bases between. CDR3 sequence reads: CASSLAGTRDGYTF. CDR3 nucleotide sequence: TGCGCCAGCAGCTTAGCCGGGACGAGAGACGGCTACACCTTC.

The CDR3 region has the DNA TGTGCCAGCAGTTACTCGACCAGGGACAGCCCTAGCACAGATACGCAGTATTTT. Its protein is CASSYSTRDSPSTDTQYF. This rearrangement joins TRBV6-5 to TRBJ2-3; 7 bases align to TRBD1. J was trimmed by 0 bases and V by 0 bases; bases with no gene match: 9. The CDR3 sequence is 18 residues long. Germline CDR1 and CDR2: MNHEY and SVGAGI.

This chain links TRBV2 with TRBJ2-3; D might be TRBD2 (5 bases). Germline V gene sequence: CDR1 SNHLY, CDR2 FYNNEI. CDR3 length equals 16 residues. V lost 2 bases to trimming and J lost 3 bases, with 15 bases between them. CDR3 nucleotides: TGTGCCAGCAGTGAACAACCGGGGTGGAAAACAGATACGCAGTATTTT. It is translated as CASSEQPGWKTDTQYF. Complete variable domain (other parts from reference TRBV2 and TRBJ2-3): EPEVTQTPSHQVTQMGQEVILRCVPISNHLYFYWYRQILGQKVEFLVSFYNNEISEKSEIFDDQFSVERPDGSNFTLKIRSTKLEDSAMYFCASSEQPGWKTDTQYFGPGTRLTVL.

This clonotype was detected many times. The rearrangement joins TRBV5-1 to TRBJ2-5, with 8 bases fitting TRBD2. CDR1 and CDR2 from the germline V gene are SGHRS and YFSETQ. The V and J ends lost 4 bases and 0 bases, in that order; junction bases with no gene match: 11. The CDR3 has 17 amino acids. CDR3 sequence reads: CASSNGAGGHYQETQYF. CDR3 coding DNA: TGCGCCAGCAGCAACGGGGCGGGGGGACACTACCAAGAGACCCAGTACTTC.

The V and J genes are TRBV28 and TRBJ2-4; 7 bases agree with TRBD2. Germline trimming cut 8 bases from V and 0 bases from J; bases unmatched to any gene: 7. CDR1 MDHEN and CDR2 SYDVKM come from the germline V gene. CDR3 length equals 15 residues. The CDR3 DNA is TGTGCCAGCCGGGGTAGCGGGCTAGCCAAAAACATTCAGTACTTC. It translates to CASRGSGLAKNIQYF.

The table lists this clonotype with a few counts. The V call is TRBV2, the J call TRBJ2-5; a weak D match, TRBD2 (5 bases). Trimming pared 11 bases from V and 5 bases from J, leaving 15 bases between. CDR1 SNHLY and CDR2 FYNNEI come from the germline V gene. The length of the CDR3 is 12 residues. Here the CDR3 DNA reads TGTGCCTGCGTTGAGGGTTGGGAGACCCAGTACTTC. Amino acids: CACVEGWETQYF.

This sequence joins TRBV24-1 and TRBJ2-4; perhaps TRBD2 as D (6 bases). This CDR3 contains 14 residues. V lost 4 bases to trimming and J lost 9 bases, with 15 bases between them. Germline V gene sequence: CDR1 KGHDR, CDR2 SFDVKD. The CDR3, as DNA: TGTGCCACCAGTGACCACGGAGGGCCGGGCATTCAGTACTTC. This codes for CATSDHGGPGIQYF.

This clonotype was observed a few times. Germline is not matched at one junction end, which may reflect a read error. CDR3 residues: CARRDTFTTGELFF. CDR3 sequence (DNA): TGTGCCCGCAGGGACACCTTTACCACCGGGGAGCTGTTTTTT. V is TRBV7-9 and J is TRBJ2-2; maybe TRBD1 (6 bases). The CDR3 runs 14 residues. Germline V CDR1 and CDR2: SEHNR, FQNEAQ (reference sequence). Full variable domain (outside the CDR3, taken from reference TRBV7-9 and TRBJ2-2): DTGVSQNPRHKITKRGQNVTFRCDPISEHNRLYWYRQTLGQGPEFLTYFQNEAQLEKSRLLSDRFSAERPKGSFSTLEIQRTEQGDSAMYLCARRDTFTTGELFFGEGSRLTVL.

This clonotype came up many times. The chain is built from TRBV5-1 and TRBJ1-1, with D possibly matching TRBD1 (6 bases). V was pared by 4 bases and J by 1 base, with 11 bases between. CDR1 SGHRS and CDR2 YFSETQ come from the germline V gene. The CDR3 is made up of 14 amino acids. The CDR3 sequence is CASSRTEANTEAFF. The CDR3 coding sequence is TGCGCCAGCAGCAGGACAGAGGCGAACACTGAAGCTTTCTTT.

V usage is TRBV11-3 and J usage is TRBJ2-1, with 10 bases identical to TRBD1. The CDR3 is 15 amino acids. V gave up 5 bases and J gave up 9 bases; unmatched junction bases: 10. CDR1 SGHNT and CDR2 YENEEA come from the germline V gene. CDR3 sequence (DNA): TGTGCCAGCAGCCCCCCCGGGACAGGGGAAGGTGAGCAGTTCTTC. Encoded protein: CASSPPGTGEGEQFF.

This clonotype was seen ten or more times. V is TRBV5-1 and J is TRBJ2-1, with TRBD1 matching 8 bases. Per the germline V gene, CDR1 is SGHRS and CDR2 is YFSETQ. The CDR3 consists of 13 residues. V lost 2 bases, J lost 8 bases, and 3 bases stayed unmatched. CDR3 DNA: TGCGCCAGCAGCTTCAGGGGGCTCGATGAGCAGTTCTTC. Encoded protein: CASSFRGLDEQFF. The full variable domain, its missing parts supplied by reference TRBV5-1 and TRBJ2-1, is KAGVTQTPRYLIKTRGQQVTLSCSPISGHRSVSWYQQTPGQGLQFLFEYFSETQRNKGNFPGRFSGRQFSNSRSEMNVSTLELGDSALYLCASSFRGLDEQFFGPGTRLTVL.

A few counts support this clonotype. J is TRBJ2-1 and V is TRBV5-1; D might be TRBD2 (5 bases). The CDR3 loop spans 12 amino acids. The germline V gene has CDR1 SGHRS and CDR2 YFSETQ. V gave up 4 bases and J gave up 7 bases, with 9 bases separating them. For the CDR3, the DNA is TGCGCCAGCAGCCCGGACTTAAATGAGCAGTTCTTC. It translates to CASSPDLNEQFF.

CDR3 DNA sequence: TGCGCCAGCAGCCTAACTAGCGACACAGATACGCAGTATTTT. Protein: CASSLTSDTDTQYF. The chain joins TRBV4-3 to TRBJ2-3, with TRBD2 identical over 7 bases. The CDR3 runs 14 residues. V trimming: 4 bases; J trimming: 2 bases; junction bases outside the gene matches: 3. CDR1 is LGHNA and CDR2 is YSLEER in the germline V gene.

This clonotype appeared a few times. The chain has TRBV7-9 and TRBJ2-4; a possible D gene is TRBD2 (5 bases). Germline CDR1 SEHNR, CDR2 FQNEAQ (reference sequence). V dropped 1 base and J dropped 0 bases, with 7 bases sitting between them. This CDR3 is 15 amino acids long. CDR3 nucleotide sequence: TGTGCCAGCAGCTTAGGCGGGTTAGCCAAAAACATTCAGTACTTC. This encodes CASSLGGLAKNIQYF.

The chain uses TRBV12-3 or TRBV12-4 and TRBJ1-6; D ambiguous. This CDR3 region has 14 residues. Between the trimmed V and J ends, which lost 2 bases and 3 bases, there was a span of 5 bases. The CDR3 region is CASSLSSYNSPLHF. The CDR3, as DNA: TGTGCCAGCAGTTTATCCAGCTATAATTCACCCCTCCACTTT.

This clonotype has only a few counts. The V and J genes are TRBV6-5 and TRBJ1-1; D is undetermined. CDR1 is MNHEY and CDR2 is SVGAGI in the germline V gene. The CDR3 sequence is 16 residues long. The V gene lost 5 bases and the J gene lost 0 bases, with 16 bases spanning the gap. The CDR3 coding sequence is TGTGCCAGCAGTCCGATGGGGAGGAGACTGAACACTGAAGCTTTCTTT. Translation gives CASSPMGRRLNTEAFF.

The chain has TRBV9 and TRBJ2-2; TRBD1 matches at 8 bases. Germline loops: CDR1 SGDLS, CDR2 YYNGEE. The CDR3 length is 17 residues. Trimming took 0 bases from V and 0 from J; bases not matched to a gene: 4. The CDR3 region has the DNA TGTGCCAGCAGCGTAGTGCAGGGGGCCCCGAACACCGGGGAGCTGTTTTTT. This encodes CASSVVQGAPNTGELFF.

V is TRBV12-3 or TRBV12-4 and J is TRBJ2-6, with D tentatively TRBD2 (6 bases). Trimming removed 7 bases at V and 4 bases at J, with 14 bases between. The CDR3 extends over 15 amino acids. The CDR3 loop reads CASTLEGEGANVLTF. CDR3 nucleotides: TGTGCCAGCACCTTGGAGGGCGAAGGGGCCAACGTCCTGACTTTC.

The rearrangement links TRBV6-6 to TRBJ2-5; either TRBD1 or TRBD2 may fit D (7 bases each). Trimming left V 0 bases short and J 2 bases short, with 13 bases between. The CDR3 is 16 residues long. The germline CDR1 and CDR2 sequences are MNHNY and SVGAGI (reference sequence). The CDR3 loop is CASSYSKRDRQETQYF. CDR3 DNA: TGTGCCAGCAGTTACTCGAAGCGGGACAGACAAGAGACCCAGTACTTC.